These 30 T cell receptor beta chains were sequenced from one sample in a study of blood T cell repertoires in COVID-19. The table came from immunoSEQ multiplex PCR; TCRdb's copy has only in-frame clones and leaves some out. The profile covers some 70,000 clones, with approximately 83% appearing a single time and 1.4% taken by the ten largest. Sequenced input: peripheral blood. The receptors derive from an older woman with acute or convalescent COVID-19.

This sequence joins TRBV25-1 and TRBJ2-3; 8 bases fit TRBD2. V trimming: 0 bases; J trimming: 5 bases; junction bases outside the gene matches: 7. CDR1 and CDR2 (germline): MGHDK, SYGVNS. This CDR3 spans 16 amino acids. DNA for the CDR3: TGTGCCAGCAGTGAATATGGCGGGGGGCCCAAAGATACGCAGTATTTT. Protein product: CASSEYGGGPKDTQYF.

This clone has a single count. The chain employs TRBV7-9 and TRBJ1-2; D not certain. The CDR3 contains 13 residues. Germline CDR1 is SEHNR and CDR2 is FQNEAQ (reference sequence). The germline V and J ends were trimmed by 1 base and 6 bases, with 9 bases remaining between them. CDR3 DNA: TGTGCCAGCAGCTTAGTTTCGGAGAATGGCTACACCTTC. Its translation: CASSLVSENGYTF.

The count of this clone is one. The rearrangement joins TRBV19 to TRBJ1-2; D might be TRBD1 (5 bases). This CDR3 spans 11 amino acids. V lost 6 bases, J lost 8 bases, and 10 bases lay in between. CDR1 is LNHDA and CDR2 is SQIVND in the germline V gene (reference sequence). CDR3 sequence: CASRTVLGYTF. For the CDR3, the DNA is TGTGCCAGTAGGACAGTTCTGGGCTACACCTTC.

The J gene is TRBJ2-3, the V gene TRBV9, with TRBD2 matching over 8 bases. Trimming at V came to 3 bases and at J to 2 bases, leaving 11 bases not matched to a gene. This CDR3 is 17 amino acids long. Looked up from germline, CDR1 is SGDLS and CDR2 is YYNGEE. In nucleotides, the CDR3 is TGTGCCAGCAGCGCCTCCCGGGGGGGCCGTGACACAGATACGCAGTATTTT. Its protein is CASSASRGGRDTDTQYF.

The chain couples TRBV11-1 to TRBJ1-2; D unclear. CDR3 length: 16 amino acids. Looked up from germline, CDR1 is SGHAT and CDR2 is FQDESV (reference sequence). The germline V and J ends were trimmed by 5 bases and 9 bases, with 25 bases remaining between them. CDR3 loop: CASSPGRMGIAGSYTF. CDR3 in DNA: TGTGCCAGCAGCCCCGGGAGGATGGGGATTGCGGGAAGCTACACCTTC.

This chain joins TRBV20-1 and TRBJ2-7, with a tentative D call TRBD1 (6 bases). Between the trimmed V and J ends, which lost 3 bases and 6 bases, there was a span of 15 bases. This CDR3 is built from 13 residues. Germline-derived CDR1 and CDR2 are DFQATT and SNEGSKA (reference sequence). The CDR3 loop reads CSASPTGRREQYF. CDR3 nucleotides: TGCAGTGCTAGTCCGACAGGTCGTCGCGAGCAGTACTTC.

V is TRBV5-6 and J is TRBJ1-1, with 7 bases identical to TRBD1. Trimming cost V 2 bases and J 4 bases; bases outside gene matches: 8. This CDR3 has 15 amino acids. CDR1 is SGHDT, CDR2 YYEEEE, per germline. The CDR3 region has the DNA TGTGCCAGCAGCTTACCCGGGACAGCCAGCACTGAAGCTTTCTTT. Protein product: CASSLPGTASTEAFF.

Here the CDR3 DNA reads TGTGCCAGCAGTCTAGGAGGGACAGGGTCCTACGAGCAGTACTTC. It encodes CASSLGGTGSYEQYF. The rearrangement links TRBV28 to TRBJ2-7; 9 positions agree with TRBD1. The CDR3 contains 15 residues. The trim removed 5 bases at V and 1 base at J, leaving 6 bases unmatched. CDR1 and CDR2 (germline): MDHEN, SYDVKM. Filled out from reference TRBV28 and TRBJ2-7, the complete variable domain reads DVKVTQSSRYLVKRTGEKVFLECVQDMDHENMFWYRQDPGLGLRLIYFSYDVKMKEKGDIPEGYSVSREKKERFSLILESASTNQTSMYLCASSLGGTGSYEQYFGPGTRLTVT.

This chain joins TRBV4-1 and TRBJ1-2; no clear D gene. In germline, CDR1 is MGHRA, CDR2 YSYEKL. The V end lost 2 bases, the J end lost 6 bases, and 16 bases lay between the germline ends. The CDR3 length is 15 residues. In DNA form, the CDR3 reads TGCGCCAGCAGCCAAAGTGTCAGCTCCCAGGATGGCTACACCTTC. As protein: CASSQSVSSQDGYTF.

The count of this clone is one. The chain couples TRBV11-3 to TRBJ2-2, with 9 bases that match TRBD1. Germline trimming cut 4 bases from V and 6 bases from J; bases unmatched to any gene: 6. This CDR3 comprises 15 residues. Germline V gives CDR1 SGHNT, CDR2 YENEEA. The CDR3 DNA reads as TGTGCCAGCAGCTGGGGACAGGGTATCCCCGGGGAGCTGTTTTTT. Translated, it gives CASSWGQGIPGELFF.

The chain is built from TRBV3-1 (or the pseudogene TRBV3-2) and TRBJ1-2; D call uncertain. Germline CDR1 and CDR2: LGHDT and YNNKEL (reference sequence). V lost 8 bases and J 7 bases, leaving 20 bases between the germline ends. The CDR3 runs to 14 residues. CDR3: CASGPGNRESGYTF. DNA for the CDR3: TGTGCCAGCGGTCCAGGCAACCGGGAGAGTGGCTACACCTTC.

The chain has TRBV11-2 and TRBJ1-1; a possible D gene is TRBD1 (5 bases). The V gene lost 1 base and the J gene lost 4 bases, with 10 bases spanning the gap. Germline V gene lookup returns CDR1 SGHAT and CDR2 FQNNGV. The CDR3 totals 14 residues. Here the CDR3 DNA reads TGTGCCAGCAGCTTAGGACAGAAGAGCACTGAAGCTTTCTTT. It specifies CASSLGQKSTEAFF.

The chain couples TRBV5-1 to TRBJ1-2; D unresolved. CDR1 is SGHRS and CDR2 is YFSETQ in the germline V gene. This CDR3 spans 14 amino acids. The ends were cut back, 0 bases at V and 0 bases at J, with 6 bases in the middle. The CDR3 nucleotides read TGCGCCAGCAGCTTGGACTCAACTAACTATGGCTACACCTTC. Translated, it gives CASSLDSTNYGYTF. The full variable domain, rest sourced from reference TRBV5-1 and TRBJ1-2, is KAGVTQTPRYLIKTRGQQVTLSCSPISGHRSVSWYQQTPGQGLQFLFEYFSETQRNKGNFPGRFSGRQFSNSRSEMNVSTLELGDSALYLCASSLDSTNYGYTFGSGTRLTVV.

The CDR3 region is CSVPTGDGYTF. The CDR3 coding sequence is TGCAGTGTCCCGACAGGGGATGGCTACACCTTC. The J gene is TRBJ1-2, the V gene TRBV20-1; 8 nucleotides align to TRBD1. The length of the CDR3 is 11 residues. The V gene end was trimmed by 7 bases and the J gene end by 6 bases; junction bases not matched to a gene: 4. Germline-derived CDR1 and CDR2 are DFQATT and SNEGSKA (reference sequence).

This chain uses TRBV9 with TRBJ2-5; TRBD1 agrees at 7 bases. CDR1 is SGDLS and CDR2 is YYNGEE in the germline V gene. Unmatched junction bases numbered 7, after V lost 0 bases and J lost 2 bases. This CDR3 comprises 16 residues. The CDR3 sequence: CASSVEGWGQQETQYF. For the CDR3, the DNA is TGTGCCAGCAGCGTAGAGGGGTGGGGACAGCAAGAGACCCAGTACTTC.

CDR3 region: CASSRGQGGKTQYF. The CDR3 DNA reads as TGTGCCAGCTCACGAGGACAGGGGGGGAAGACCCAGTACTTC. J is TRBJ2-5 and V is TRBV18; TRBD1 matches 10 bases. The CDR3 extends over 14 amino acids. Germline V gene sequence: CDR1 KGHSH, CDR2 LQKENI. The J segment lost 6 bases and the V segment lost 4 bases, leaving 5 bases of the junction unmatched.

Only a few counts were recorded for this clone. This chain connects TRBV5-1 to TRBJ2-7, with D perhaps TRBD2 (6 bases). The CDR3 consists of 15 residues. V was pared by 5 bases and J by 3 bases, with 18 bases between. CDR1 and CDR2 (germline): SGHRS, YFSETQ. CDR3 in amino acids: CASRGLSGANYEQYF. Written as DNA, the CDR3 is TGCGCCAGCAGGGGACTGTCGGGAGCGAACTACGAGCAGTACTTC.

This clone was detected a few times. This chain links TRBV5-4 with TRBJ2-1; D not resolved. Looked up from germline, CDR1 is SGHNT and CDR2 is YYREEE (reference sequence). Trimming removed 7 bases at V and 5 bases at J, with 4 bases between. The length of the CDR3 is 10 residues. The CDR3 region has the DNA TGTGCCAGCGGCAACAATGAGCAGTTCTTC. Its translation is CASGNNEQFF.

CDR3 sequence: CASSLLAKNIQYF. The CDR3 nucleotides are TGTGCCAGCTCACTTCTAGCCAAAAACATTCAGTACTTC. The chain is built from TRBV18 and TRBJ2-4, with D uncertain. Germline V gene data show CDR1 as KGHSH and CDR2 as LQKENI. Trimming stripped 4 bases from V and 0 bases from J, with 4 bases between. This CDR3 region has 13 residues.

The rearrangement uses TRBV4-1 and TRBJ1-2; 7 nucleotides agree with TRBD1. Germline V gene lookup returns CDR1 MGHRA and CDR2 YSYEKL. The ends lost 0 bases at V and 9 bases at J; junction bases unmatched: 19. This CDR3 comprises 18 residues. CDR3 DNA sequence: TGCGCCAGCAGCCAAGATGGATCCGCAGGGGGAGGCCTCTGGCGCTACACCTTC. Protein: CASSQDGSAGGGLWRYTF.

This chain links TRBV5-1 with TRBJ2-3; 8 nucleotides agree with TRBD1. CDR3 length: 16 residues. J gave up 2 bases and V 4 bases, and 9 bases lay outside the gene matches. Germline V CDR1 and CDR2: SGHRS, YFSETQ. Written as DNA, the CDR3 is TGCGCCAGCAGCCCGACAGGGGACGGACCCACAGATACGCAGTATTTT. This translates into CASSPTGDGPTDTQYF. The variable domain in full, completed from reference TRBV5-1 and TRBJ2-3, reads KAGVTQTPRYLIKTRGQQVTLSCSPISGHRSVSWYQQTPGQGLQFLFEYFSETQRNKGNFPGRFSGRQFSNSRSEMNVSTLELGDSALYLCASSPTGDGPTDTQYFGPGTRLTVL.

This chain links TRBV5-4 with TRBJ2-5; 8 nucleotides agree with TRBD1. The V gene end was trimmed by 1 base and the J gene end by 5 bases; junction bases not matched to a gene: 4. The CDR3 spans 14 residues. Germline CDR1 is SGHNT and CDR2 is YYREEE (reference sequence). In DNA form, the CDR3 reads TGTGCCAGCAGCTTGCCGGACAGGGTCGAGACCCAGTACTTC. It codes for CASSLPDRVETQYF.

The J gene is TRBJ2-3, the V gene TRBV5-6, with D maybe TRBD2 (5 bases). The V gene lost 6 bases and the J gene lost 1 base, with 12 bases spanning the gap. CDR1 is SGHDT and CDR2 is YYEEEE in the germline V gene. This CDR3 is built from 14 residues. The CDR3 protein is CASTGGAGTDTQYF. As DNA, the CDR3 is TGTGCCAGCACCGGAGGAGCGGGCACAGATACGCAGTATTTT.

The chain joins TRBV7-9 to TRBJ2-1; 8 bases align to TRBD1. V gave up 7 bases and J gave up 8 bases; unmatched junction bases: 13. Germline CDR1 is SEHNR and CDR2 is FQNEAQ (reference sequence). The CDR3 is 15 residues long. This CDR3 reads CASTIGQGWIDEQFF. The CDR3 DNA is TGTGCCAGCACCATAGGACAGGGTTGGATCGATGAGCAGTTCTTC.

J is TRBJ1-2 and V is TRBV5-1; 7 positions match TRBD1. With 4 bases clipped from V and 0 bases from J, the junction kept 6 bases outside the gene matches. From germline, CDR1 is SGHRS and CDR2 YFSETQ. CDR3 length: 15 residues. The CDR3 loop reads CASSQTGASNYGYTF. The CDR3 DNA reads as TGCGCCAGCAGCCAAACAGGGGCGTCTAACTATGGCTACACCTTC.

The rearrangement links TRBV18 to TRBJ2-3; 9 positions agree with TRBD2. CDR1 and CDR2 from the germline V gene are KGHSH and LQKENI. The V and J ends lost 3 bases and 3 bases, in that order; junction bases with no gene match: 1. The CDR3 loop spans 14 amino acids. CDR3 amino acids: CASSPSGGTDTQYF. The CDR3 DNA sequence: TGTGCCAGCTCACCCAGCGGGGGGACAGATACGCAGTATTTT.

The chain recombines TRBV30 with TRBJ1-4; possibly TRBD1 for D (5 bases). The CDR3 extends over 14 amino acids. From germline, CDR1 is GTSNPN and CDR2 SVGIG (reference sequence). Trimming left V 3 bases short and J 5 bases short, with 13 bases between. The chain's CDR3 is CAWSAGTINEKLFF. DNA of the CDR3: TGTGCCTGGAGCGCCGGGACTATCAATGAAAAACTGTTTTTT. Together with reference TRBV30 and TRBJ1-4, the CDR3 gives the full variable domain: SQTIHQWPATLVQPVGSPLSLECTVEGTSNPNLYWYRQAAGRGLQLLFYSVGIGQISSEVPQNLSASRPQDRQFILSSKKLLLSDSGFYLCAWSAGTINEKLFFGSGTQLSVL.

The V and J genes are TRBV5-1 and TRBJ2-7; D might be TRBD2 (5 bases). Trimming cost V 2 bases and J 0 bases, with 6 bases left between them. Germline CDR1 and CDR2: SGHRS and YFSETQ. The CDR3 has 13 residues. In DNA, the CDR3 is TGCGCCAGCAGCTTCGGGGACTCCTACGAGCAGTACTTC. As protein: CASSFGDSYEQYF.

As DNA, the CDR3 is TGTGCCAGCAGCCTAAGACAGGCCGCGGCTCCGACGCAGTATTTT. This gives the protein CASSLRQAAAPTQYF. The chain is built from TRBV7-2 and TRBJ2-3, with a possible D match to TRBD1 (6 bases). This CDR3 contains 15 residues. From germline, CDR1 is SGHTA and CDR2 FQGNSA. V gave up 5 bases and J gave up 9 bases, with 21 bases separating them. Full variable domain (remainder filled in from reference TRBV7-2 and TRBJ2-3): GAGVSQSPSNKVTEKGKDVELRCDPISGHTALYWYRQSLGQGLEFLIYFQGNSAPDKSGLPSDRFSAERTGGSVSTLTIQRTQQEDSAVYLCASSLRQAAAPTQYFGPGTRLTVL.

This rearrangement joins TRBV5-1 to TRBJ2-5, with 15 bases that match TRBD2. The CDR3 runs 18 residues. V lost 4 bases, J lost 2 bases, and 9 bases stayed unmatched. Germline-derived CDR1 and CDR2 are SGHRS and YFSETQ. The CDR3 reads CASSPGLAGGRRQETQYF. Written as DNA, the CDR3 is TGCGCCAGCAGCCCGGGACTAGCGGGGGGCCGGCGGCAAGAGACCCAGTACTTC.